This passage covers 8 T cell receptor beta chains from one sample sequenced in a study of CD8+ T cells in alopecia areata. Sampling of alopecia areata patients yielded lesional scalp punch biopsies as well as peripheral blood. Reverse transcribed after extraction, RNA yielded cDNA as the sequencing template. TCRdb keeps only in-frame clones here, not all; method: immunoSEQ multiplex PCR. The sample carries more than 12,000 clones, approximately 50% recorded once. This sample comprised skin, obtained at week 0. These receptors were collected from a human donor with alopecia areata.

The chain uses TRBV19 and TRBJ2-1; 9 nucleotides agree with TRBD2. This CDR3 has 15 amino acids. Trimming at V came to 3 bases and at J to 4 bases, leaving 4 bases not matched to a gene. Germline CDR1 reads LNHDA; CDR2 reads SQIVND (reference sequence). DNA of the CDR3: TGTGCCAGTAGTATTTGGGGACTAGCTTACAATGAGCAGTTCTTC. It specifies CASSIWGLAYNEQFF.

This clone was seen more than once but under ten times. The chain combines TRBV27 with TRBJ2-3; no definite D call. The V end lost 2 bases, the J end lost 2 bases, and 23 bases lay between the germline ends. This CDR3 has 19 amino acids. In germline, CDR1 is MNHEY, CDR2 SMNVEV (reference sequence). The DNA of the CDR3 is TGTGCCAGCAGTTTAAAGTCCTCGGTACTGGCAGGCCACACAGATACGCAGTATTTT. It encodes CASSLKSSVLAGHTDTQYF.

The chain employs TRBV4-2 and TRBJ2-5; D might be TRBD1 or TRBD2, each matching 5 bases. Trimming left V 0 bases short and J 5 bases short, with 13 bases between. Germline CDR1 is LGHNA and CDR2 is YNFKEQ. The CDR3 is 15 residues long. CDR3 residues: CASSQDRGSSETQYF. For the CDR3, the DNA is TGTGCCAGCAGCCAAGATCGGGGCTCCTCGGAGACCCAGTACTTC.

The chain is built from TRBV28 and TRBJ1-2; D is undetermined. The germline V gene has CDR1 MDHEN and CDR2 SYDVKM. V lost 6 bases, J lost 3 bases, and 8 bases lay in between. The CDR3 has 12 amino acids. CDR3 in amino acids: CASSEEYYGYTF. CDR3 in DNA: TGTGCCAGCAGCGAAGAGTACTATGGCTACACCTTC.

V is TRBV27 and J is TRBJ2-5; no firm D call. This CDR3 is built from 13 residues. Trimming took off 3 bases at V and 4 bases at J, with 9 bases between the two ends. From germline, CDR1 is MNHEY and CDR2 SMNVEV (reference sequence). The CDR3 DNA sequence: TGTGCCAGCAGTTTGAGCCAGAGAGAGACCCAGTACTTC. This sequence encodes CASSLSQRETQYF.

The chain uses TRBV14 and TRBJ2-1, with 8 bases identical to TRBD2. J was trimmed by 3 bases and V by 4 bases; bases with no gene match: 8. CDR3 length equals 16 residues. Per the germline V gene, CDR1 is SGHDN and CDR2 is FVKESK. The CDR3 is CASSPLGRGVYNEQFF. The DNA of the CDR3 is TGTGCCAGCAGCCCACTGGGGCGGGGGGTCTACAATGAGCAGTTCTTC.

There are a few counts of this clone. The chain recombines TRBV4-1 with TRBJ2-7; D is possibly TRBD2 (5 bases). The CDR3 runs 15 residues. CDR1 MGHRA and CDR2 YSYEKL come from the germline V gene. Trimming shortened V by 4 bases and J by 0 bases, and 13 bases separated the two germline ends. The CDR3 DNA follows: TGCGCCAGCAGCCCCTCCGTGGGGAGCTCCTACGAGCAGTACTTC. Protein product: CASSPSVGSSYEQYF.

The rearrangement links TRBV4-2 to TRBJ2-5; no clear D gene. CDR1 is LGHNA and CDR2 is YNFKEQ in the germline V gene. The CDR3 contains 13 residues. With 1 base removed from V and 4 bases from J, the gap between germline ends came to 7 bases. CDR3 nucleotide sequence: TGTGCCAGCAGCCAAGGGTGGGGAGAGACCCAGTACTTC. This codes for CASSQGWGETQYF.